One sample yielded the 21 T cell receptor beta chains listed below, sequenced in a study of cytomegalovirus exposure and HLA in healthy donors. PCR was performed using 60 Vbeta and 13 Jbeta primers. Here immunoSEQ multiplex PCR was the method, and the copy in TCRdb shows in-frame clones only, minus some. The repertoire includes about 120,000 clones, around 77% of them detected once, and about 5% sits in the top ten. Sequencing used PBMCs. These receptor sequences come from a woman aged 30 to 39 in good health and CMV-seropositive.

This chain connects TRBV4-1 to TRBJ2-2, with D tentatively TRBD2 (6 bases). The CDR3 is 17 residues long. From germline, CDR1 is MGHRA and CDR2 YSYEKL. Between the trimmed V and J ends, which lost 0 bases and 5 bases, there was a span of 16 bases. In nucleotides, the CDR3 is TGCGCCAGCAGCCAAGAGTTCGGAGGGTCGGGTACCGGGGAGCTGTTTTTT. Protein: CASSQEFGGSGTGELFF.

The chain carries TRBV7-8 and TRBJ2-7; 10 bases match TRBD1. CDR3 size: 14 residues. V dropped 1 base and J dropped 4; count of bases not matched to a gene: 1. Germline V gene sequence: CDR1 SGHVS, CDR2 FQNEAQ. DNA of the CDR3: TGTGCCAGCAGCTTAGGACAGGGGGCATACGAGCAGTACTTC. Residues: CASSLGQGAYEQYF.

J is TRBJ2-3 and V is TRBV7-9; 11 bases fit TRBD2. Germline loops: CDR1 SEHNR, CDR2 FQNEAQ (reference sequence). After removal of 2 bases from V and 0 bases from J, the junction contained 7 bases not matched to a gene. This CDR3 is 18 amino acids long. Here the CDR3 DNA reads TGTGCCAGCAGCTTAATAGCGGGAGGGCCGTCTAGCACAGATACGCAGTATTTT. Its protein product is CASSLIAGGPSSTDTQYF.

The chain carries TRBV5-1 and TRBJ2-1; 9 positions agree with TRBD2. CDR1 is SGHRS and CDR2 is YFSETQ in the germline V gene. With 5 bases clipped from V and 2 bases from J, the junction kept 8 bases outside the gene matches. The CDR3 length is 16 residues. The CDR3 loop reads CASRASGTSAYNEQFF. The CDR3, as DNA: TGCGCCAGCAGAGCTAGCGGGACTTCTGCCTACAATGAGCAGTTCTTC.

The chain recombines TRBV19 with TRBJ1-5; weak D call: TRBD1 (5 bases). In germline, CDR1 is LNHDA, CDR2 SQIVND (reference sequence). The CDR3 is 14 residues long. Trimming took off 3 bases at V and 7 bases at J, with 13 bases between the two ends. CDR3: CASSMEARGQPQHF. Written as DNA, the CDR3 is TGTGCCAGTAGTATGGAGGCACGGGGGCAGCCCCAGCATTTT.

The chain combines TRBV2 with TRBJ2-1; 7 nucleotides agree with TRBD2. This CDR3 spans 17 amino acids. With 2 bases clipped from V and 2 bases from J, the junction kept 9 bases outside the gene matches. The V gene's germline CDR1 is SNHLY and CDR2 FYNNEI. CDR3 loop: CASSEWGTGGPYNEQFF. In nucleotides, the CDR3 is TGTGCCAGCAGTGAATGGGGTACGGGAGGACCCTACAATGAGCAGTTCTTC.

The V call is TRBV5-6, the J call TRBJ2-7, with TRBD2 matching 8 bases. There are 16 residues in the CDR3. Germline CDR1 reads SGHDT; CDR2 reads YYEEEE. V shed 6 bases, J shed 1 base, and the junction held 12 bases outside the gene matches. CDR3: CASTQQISGESYEQYF. CDR3 bases: TGTGCCAGCACCCAGCAAATTAGCGGGGAGTCCTACGAGCAGTACTTC.

This clone turned up a few times. V gene TRBV5-1 combines with J gene TRBJ2-1, with 8 bases lining up with TRBD1. The CDR3 runs to 17 residues. V lost 1 base and J lost 5; bases outside the gene matches: 11. Germline loops: CDR1 SGHRS, CDR2 YFSETQ. CDR3 DNA sequence: TGCGCCAGCAGCTTGAGGATAACCGGGACAGGAGACAATGAGCAGTTCTTC. This encodes CASSLRITGTGDNEQFF.

The chain has TRBV27 and TRBJ1-1; no clear D gene. Trimming removed 3 bases at V and 3 bases at J, with 11 bases between. This CDR3 is built from 14 residues. The germline V gene encodes CDR1 MNHEY and CDR2 SMNVEV (reference sequence). The CDR3 sequence is CASSFHDKDTEAFF. The DNA for the CDR3 is TGTGCCAGCAGTTTTCATGACAAGGACACTGAAGCTTTCTTT.

J is TRBJ1-2 and V is TRBV2; 8 bases map to TRBD1. CDR3 length: 13 residues. V was pared by 6 bases and J by 7 bases, with 7 bases of the junction left unmatched. Per germline, CDR1 SNHLY and CDR2 FYNNEI. CDR3 loop: CASSPDRGGGYTF. In DNA form, the CDR3 reads TGTGCCAGCAGCCCCGACAGGGGAGGTGGCTACACCTTC.

The chain joins TRBV6-6 to TRBJ2-7; 7 bases agree with TRBD1. J lost 6 bases, V lost 7 bases, and 12 bases had no gene match. The germline gives CDR1 MNHNY, CDR2 SVGAGI (reference sequence). CDR3 length: 14 amino acids. DNA of the CDR3: TGTGCCAGCAACCCGACAGGGCTGACACTCGAGCAGTACTTC. It is translated as CASNPTGLTLEQYF.

The rearrangement uses TRBV2 and TRBJ1-2; TRBD1 agrees at 8 bases. The CDR3 loop spans 13 amino acids. V lost 4 bases, J lost 7 bases, and 5 bases stayed unmatched. Germline V gives CDR1 SNHLY, CDR2 FYNNEI. The CDR3 DNA is TGTGCCAGCAGTGCACAAGGACAGGGTGGCTACACCTTC. Its protein is CASSAQGQGGYTF.

The gene calls are TRBV6-6 and TRBJ2-1, with D perhaps TRBD2 (5 bases). The CDR3 runs 12 residues. From germline, CDR1 is MNHNY and CDR2 SVGAGI (reference sequence). Between the trimmed V and J ends, which lost 4 bases and 8 bases, there was a span of 9 bases. The CDR3 here is CASSSLAYEQFF. The DNA for the CDR3 is TGTGCCAGCAGTTCTCTAGCTTATGAGCAGTTCTTC.

The chain employs TRBV6-4 and TRBJ2-1; 10 bases fit TRBD2. The V segment lost 5 bases and the J segment 9 bases; nucleotides outside the gene matches: 10. Per germline, CDR1 MRHNA and CDR2 SNTAGT. CDR3 length: 15 amino acids. CDR3 amino acids: CASSPVASGSSEQFF. The CDR3 nucleotides are TGTGCCAGCAGTCCCGTGGCTAGCGGGAGTAGTGAGCAGTTCTTC.

This chain links TRBV7-2 with TRBJ2-2, with 8 bases fitting TRBD2. There are 16 residues in the CDR3. V lost 5 bases, J lost 6 bases, and 11 bases stayed unmatched. Germline assignment: CDR1 SGHTA and CDR2 FQGNSA. This CDR3 reads CASSTQATSVAGELFF. The CDR3 DNA reads as TGTGCCAGCAGCACTCAAGCGACTAGCGTGGCCGGGGAGCTGTTTTTT.

The chain carries TRBV7-2 and TRBJ2-1, with a weak D call TRBD2 (6 bases). V was clipped by 1 base and J by 7 bases, with 14 bases between them. This CDR3 is built from 15 residues. From germline, CDR1 is SGHTA and CDR2 FQGNSA. Written as DNA, the CDR3 is TGTGCCAGCAGCTTAGACCCGGGAGAATGGAATGAGCAGTTCTTC. It yields the protein CASSLDPGEWNEQFF.

This clone was detected once. This chain connects TRBV4-1 to TRBJ2-5, with D possibly TRBD2 on 6 matching bases. Near its end, the DNA agrees better with TRBJ2-7, so the J call may be wrong. This CDR3 region has 15 residues. Germline V gene sequence: CDR1 MGHRA, CDR2 YSYEKL. DNA for the CDR3: TGCGCCAGCAGCCTGGAGGGGTTAAATTCCTACGAGCAGTACTTC. Amino acid sequence: CASSLEGLNSYEQYF.

The genes are TRBV30 and TRBJ2-5; the match to TRBD2 covers 8 bases. Germline CDR1 GTSNPN, CDR2 SVGIG (reference sequence). This CDR3 is 15 amino acids long. After removal of 0 bases from V and 5 bases from J, the junction contained 8 bases not matched to a gene. The CDR3, as DNA: TGTGCCTGGAGTGTGGGCGGGGGGTCGATGGAGACCCAGTACTTC. Protein product: CAWSVGGGSMETQYF.

The genes are TRBV9 and TRBJ2-5; weak D call: TRBD1 (6 bases). CDR1 is SGDLS and CDR2 is YYNGEE in the germline V gene. The CDR3 is made up of 14 amino acids. Trimming took off 4 bases at V and 2 bases at J, with 12 bases between the two ends. CDR3 nucleotides: TGTGCCAGCAGCCCCCGGACAGTGCAAGAGACCCAGTACTTC. This translates into CASSPRTVQETQYF.

This sequence joins TRBV19 and TRBJ1-1, with unresolved D. The CDR3 is 13 amino acids. Germline loops: CDR1 LNHDA, CDR2 SQIVND (reference sequence). Trimming took 1 base from V and 10 from J, leaving 13 bases between them. The CDR3 loop reads CASSIVRGSGAFF. The CDR3 region has the DNA TGTGCCAGTAGTATAGTACGCGGGTCAGGAGCTTTCTTT.

This clone was observed once. V usage is TRBV9 and J usage is TRBJ2-3; no clear D gene. The CDR3 extends over 15 amino acids. Germline CDR1 is SGDLS and CDR2 is YYNGEE. Trimming left V 0 bases short and J 0 bases short, with 8 bases between. The CDR3 bases are TGTGCCAGCAGCGTAGAAGCACTCAGCACAGATACGCAGTATTTT. It translates to CASSVEALSTDTQYF.